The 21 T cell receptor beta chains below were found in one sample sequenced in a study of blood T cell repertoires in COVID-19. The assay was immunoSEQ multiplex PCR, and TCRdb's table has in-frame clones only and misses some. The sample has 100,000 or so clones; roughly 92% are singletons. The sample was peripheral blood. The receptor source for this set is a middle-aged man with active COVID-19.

The CDR3 loop is CASSSRGQADYEQYF. The CDR3 nucleotides are TGTGCCAGCAGCTCCCGAGGACAGGCTGACTACGAGCAGTACTTC. The gene calls are TRBV13 and TRBJ2-7, with 7 bases fitting TRBD1. Trimming took 4 bases from V and 3 from J; bases not matched to a gene: 9. CDR1 is PRHDT, CDR2 FYEKMQ, per germline (reference sequence). This CDR3 has 15 residues.

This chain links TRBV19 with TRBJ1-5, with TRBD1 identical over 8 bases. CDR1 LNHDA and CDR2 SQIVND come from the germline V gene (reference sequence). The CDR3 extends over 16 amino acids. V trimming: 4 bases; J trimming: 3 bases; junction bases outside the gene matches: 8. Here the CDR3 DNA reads TGTGCCAGTAGTACCCTACTGGGACAGGACAATCAGCCCCAGCATTTT. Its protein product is CASSTLLGQDNQPQHF.

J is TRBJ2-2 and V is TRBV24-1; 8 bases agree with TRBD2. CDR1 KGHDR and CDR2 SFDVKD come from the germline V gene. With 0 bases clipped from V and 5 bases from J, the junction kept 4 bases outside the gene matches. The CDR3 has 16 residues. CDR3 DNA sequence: TGTGCCACCAGTGATTTGCGTCGGGAGGGGACCGGGGAGCTGTTTTTT. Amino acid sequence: CATSDLRREGTGELFF.

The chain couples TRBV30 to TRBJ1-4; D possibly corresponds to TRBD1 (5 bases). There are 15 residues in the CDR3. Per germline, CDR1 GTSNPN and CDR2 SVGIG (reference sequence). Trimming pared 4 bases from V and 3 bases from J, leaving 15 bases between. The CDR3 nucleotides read TGTGCCTGGACAAAGAAGGGACTAGCTAATGAAAAACTGTTTTTT. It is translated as CAWTKKGLANEKLFF.

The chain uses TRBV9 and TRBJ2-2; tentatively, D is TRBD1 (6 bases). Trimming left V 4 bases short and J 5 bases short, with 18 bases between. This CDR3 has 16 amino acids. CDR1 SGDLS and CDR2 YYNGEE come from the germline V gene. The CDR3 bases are TGTGCCAGCAGCCCAGGGGATAACCCAGGAACCGGGGAGCTGTTTTTT. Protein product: CASSPGDNPGTGELFF.

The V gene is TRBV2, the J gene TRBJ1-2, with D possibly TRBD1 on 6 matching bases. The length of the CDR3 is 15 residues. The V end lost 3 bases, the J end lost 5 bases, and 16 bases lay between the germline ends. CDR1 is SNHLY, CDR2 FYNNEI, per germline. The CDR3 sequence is CASSDRRGDLYGYTF. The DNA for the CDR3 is TGTGCCAGCAGTGACCGCAGGGGTGATCTATATGGCTACACCTTC.

The CDR3 loop is CASSSGEFRNQPQHF. Here the CDR3 DNA reads TGTGCCAGCAGTAGCGGAGAGTTTCGCAATCAGCCCCAGCATTTT. The V call is TRBV6-5, the J call TRBJ1-5; D is unresolved. The CDR3 loop spans 15 amino acids. Germline CDR1 is MNHEY and CDR2 is SVGAGI. V lost 5 bases, J lost 2 bases, and 13 bases lay in between.

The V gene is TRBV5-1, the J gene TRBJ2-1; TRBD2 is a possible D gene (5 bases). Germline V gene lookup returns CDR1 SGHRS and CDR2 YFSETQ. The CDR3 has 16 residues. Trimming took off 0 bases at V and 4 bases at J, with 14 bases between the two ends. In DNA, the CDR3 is TGCGCCAGCAGCTTGGCCTTGGACTTTATTTACAATGAGCAGTTCTTC. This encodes CASSLALDFIYNEQFF.

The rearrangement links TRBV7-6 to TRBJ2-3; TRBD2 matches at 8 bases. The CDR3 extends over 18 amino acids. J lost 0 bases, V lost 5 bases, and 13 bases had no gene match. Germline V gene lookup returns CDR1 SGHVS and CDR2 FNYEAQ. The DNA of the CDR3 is TGTGCCAGCAGCCATAATATAGCGGGGCTAGCTAGCACAGATACGCAGTATTTT. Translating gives CASSHNIAGLASTDTQYF.

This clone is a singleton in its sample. This chain's CDR3 is CATSDPTRAGNEQFF. The CDR3, as DNA: TGTGCCACCAGTGATCCGACGAGGGCCGGCAATGAGCAGTTCTTC. This chain links TRBV24-1 with TRBJ2-1; D might be TRBD2 (5 bases). The CDR3 loop spans 15 amino acids. The germline CDR1 and CDR2 sequences are KGHDR and SFDVKD. V was pared by 3 bases and J by 6 bases, with 14 bases between.

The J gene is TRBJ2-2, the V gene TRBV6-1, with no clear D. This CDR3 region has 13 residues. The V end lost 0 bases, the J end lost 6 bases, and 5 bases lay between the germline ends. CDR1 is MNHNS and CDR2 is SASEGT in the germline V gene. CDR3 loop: CASSEAGSGELFF. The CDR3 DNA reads TGTGCCAGCAGTGAAGCCGGGTCCGGGGAGCTGTTTTTT.

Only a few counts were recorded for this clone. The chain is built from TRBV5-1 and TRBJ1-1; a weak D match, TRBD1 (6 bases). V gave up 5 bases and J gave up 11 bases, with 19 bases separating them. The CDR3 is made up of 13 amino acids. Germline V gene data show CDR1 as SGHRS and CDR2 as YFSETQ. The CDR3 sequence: CASRSNRDRPAFF. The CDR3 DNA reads TGCGCCAGCAGAAGCAACAGGGATCGTCCGGCTTTCTTT.

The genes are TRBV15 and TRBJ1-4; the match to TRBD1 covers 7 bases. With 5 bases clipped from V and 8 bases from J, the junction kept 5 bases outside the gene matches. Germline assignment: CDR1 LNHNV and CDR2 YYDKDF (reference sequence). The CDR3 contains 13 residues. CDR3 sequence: CATSRRQGEKLFF. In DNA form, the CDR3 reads TGTGCCACCAGCCGCCGACAGGGCGAAAAACTGTTTTTT.

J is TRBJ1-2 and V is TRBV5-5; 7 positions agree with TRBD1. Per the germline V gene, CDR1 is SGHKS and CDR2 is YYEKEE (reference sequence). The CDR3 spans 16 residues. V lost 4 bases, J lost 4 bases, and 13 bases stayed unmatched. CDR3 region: CASSAGAGGFAYGYTF. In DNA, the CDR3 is TGTGCCAGCAGCGCCGGGGCAGGGGGGTTCGCCTATGGCTACACCTTC.

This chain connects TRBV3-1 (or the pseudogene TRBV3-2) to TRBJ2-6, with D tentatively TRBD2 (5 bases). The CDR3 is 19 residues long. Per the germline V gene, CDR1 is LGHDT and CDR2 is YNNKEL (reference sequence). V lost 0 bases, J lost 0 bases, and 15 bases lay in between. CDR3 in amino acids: CASSQESRGVLSGANVLTF. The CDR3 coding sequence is TGTGCCAGCAGCCAAGAGTCACGGGGTGTGCTCTCTGGGGCCAACGTCCTGACTTTC.

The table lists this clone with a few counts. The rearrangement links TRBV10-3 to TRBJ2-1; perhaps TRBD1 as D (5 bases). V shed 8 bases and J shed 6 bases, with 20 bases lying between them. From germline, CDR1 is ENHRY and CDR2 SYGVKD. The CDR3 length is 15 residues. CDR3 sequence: CAIAMVQGTRNEQFF. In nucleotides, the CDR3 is TGTGCCATCGCTATGGTCCAGGGCACACGCAATGAGCAGTTCTTC.

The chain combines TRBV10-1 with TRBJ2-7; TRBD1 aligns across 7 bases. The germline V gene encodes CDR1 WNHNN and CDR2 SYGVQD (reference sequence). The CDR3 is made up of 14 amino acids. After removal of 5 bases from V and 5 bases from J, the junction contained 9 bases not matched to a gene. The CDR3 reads CASSLDAGGNEQYF. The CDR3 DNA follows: TGCGCCAGCAGTCTCGACGCAGGGGGTAACGAGCAGTACTTC.

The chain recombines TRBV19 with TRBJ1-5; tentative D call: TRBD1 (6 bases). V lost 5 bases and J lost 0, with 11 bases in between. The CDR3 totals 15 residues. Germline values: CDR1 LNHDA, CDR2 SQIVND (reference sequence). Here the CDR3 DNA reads TGTGCCAGTAGTCCCTTACAGGGTAGCAATCAGCCCCAGCATTTT. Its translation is CASSPLQGSNQPQHF.

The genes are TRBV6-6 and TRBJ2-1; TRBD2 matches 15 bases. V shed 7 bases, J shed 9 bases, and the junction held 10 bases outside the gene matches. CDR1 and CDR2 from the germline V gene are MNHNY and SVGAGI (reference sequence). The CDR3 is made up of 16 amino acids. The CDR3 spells CASIGLAGGLSGEQFF. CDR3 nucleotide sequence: TGTGCCAGCATCGGACTAGCGGGAGGGCTAAGCGGTGAGCAGTTCTTC.

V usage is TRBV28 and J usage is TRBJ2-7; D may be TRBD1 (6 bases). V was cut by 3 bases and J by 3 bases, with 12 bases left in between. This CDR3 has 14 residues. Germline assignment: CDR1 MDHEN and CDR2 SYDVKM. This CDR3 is CASSFPDSHYEQYF. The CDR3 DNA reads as TGTGCCAGCAGTTTCCCGGACAGCCACTACGAGCAGTACTTC.

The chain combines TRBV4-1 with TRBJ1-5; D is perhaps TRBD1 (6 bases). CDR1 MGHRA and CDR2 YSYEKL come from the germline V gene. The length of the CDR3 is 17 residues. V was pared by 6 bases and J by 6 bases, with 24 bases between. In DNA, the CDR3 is TGCGCCAGCAGTTCCGGTAACCGGGACATAGGGGTTCAGCCCCAGCATTTT. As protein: CASSSGNRDIGVQPQHF.